Each of the 7 T cell receptor beta chains below was sequenced from the same sample in a study of siplizumab effects on memory and regulatory T cells. Generated by immunoSEQ multiplex PCR, the TCRdb table keeps only in-frame clones and is missing some. The profile shows around 95,000 clones, less than 95% of them singletons. Sequencing used non-Treg CD4+ T cells sorted from blood. Receptors were obtained from a human donor in good health.

V and J are TRBV2 and TRBJ2-3; unclear D gene. CDR1 is SNHLY and CDR2 is FYNNEI in the germline V gene. Deletions cut 0 bases from V and 6 bases from J, with 16 bases between. This CDR3 has 16 amino acids. CDR3 coding DNA: TGTGCCAGCAGTGAAGCGGGAAGGCTCCCGTGGGATACGCAGTATTTT. As protein: CASSEAGRLPWDTQYF.

V gene TRBV5-6 combines with J gene TRBJ2-4, with D possibly TRBD1 on 5 matching bases. Trimming stripped 5 bases from V and 6 bases from J, with 15 bases between. Germline CDR1 is SGHDT and CDR2 is YYEEEE. The CDR3 length is 14 residues. The CDR3 coding sequence is TGTGCCAGCAGTTCTCAGGGTAGATTAAACATTCAGTACTTC. It codes for CASSSQGRLNIQYF.

The V gene is TRBV10-1, the J gene TRBJ2-1, with 8 bases fitting TRBD2. Germline V CDR1 and CDR2: WNHNN, SYGVQD (reference sequence). The CDR3 spans 17 residues. Trimming removed 0 bases from V and 6 bases from J; junction bases left unmatched: 10. In DNA form, the CDR3 reads TGCGCCAGCAGTGAGTCAGCATGGCTAACTAGCGGCAATGAGCAGTTCTTC. Protein sequence: CASSESAWLTSGNEQFF.

The V call is TRBV18, the J call TRBJ2-7, with 7 bases matching TRBD1. Losses at the gene ends were 3 bases for V and 5 bases for J; bases not matched to a gene: 7. The CDR3 runs 14 residues. Germline CDR1 reads KGHSH; CDR2 reads LQKENI. For the CDR3, the DNA is TGTGCCAGCTCACCGGGTACAGGGGTCAACGAGCAGTACTTC. Translating gives CASSPGTGVNEQYF.

CDR3 in amino acids: CASSQVVARSDTQYF. The CDR3 DNA reads as TGCGCCAGCAGCCAAGTGGTAGCAAGGTCAGATACGCAGTATTTT. The rearrangement joins TRBV4-1 to TRBJ2-3, with D unclear. Germline-derived CDR1 and CDR2 are MGHRA and YSYEKL. Trimming took 1 base from V and 4 from J, leaving 12 bases between them. The CDR3 extends over 15 amino acids.

The chain uses TRBV5-1 and TRBJ2-7; TRBD1 aligns across 7 bases. CDR1 is SGHRS, CDR2 YFSETQ, per germline. This CDR3 region has 13 residues. The ends lost 5 bases at V and 2 bases at J; junction bases unmatched: 4. The CDR3 sequence is CASRGQLTYEQYF. As DNA, the CDR3 is TGCGCCAGCAGGGGACAGTTAACCTACGAGCAGTACTTC.

The chain couples TRBV27 to TRBJ2-2, with 12 bases lining up with TRBD2. V was pared by 6 bases and J by 5 bases, with 19 bases of the junction left unmatched. Germline lookup yields CDR1 MNHEY and CDR2 SMNVEV (reference sequence). The CDR3 sequence is 20 residues long. CDR3 region: CASSVQPGQTSGSRTGELFF. The DNA for the CDR3 is TGTGCCAGCAGCGTACAACCCGGACAGACTAGCGGGAGTCGAACCGGGGAGCTGTTTTTT.